Described below is a single T cell receptor (beta chain) sequence and its context. Deletions cut 8 bases from V and 7 bases from J, with 12 bases between. Per the germline V gene, CDR1 is MGHDK and CDR2 is SYGVNS. The CDR3 consists of 12 residues. This entry is derived from a study of T-cell reconstitution after alpha-beta-depleted transplantation in children. As it was prepared, the TCRbeta library received unique molecular identifiers. MiXCR, run by TCRdb on the PCR reads, gives a single entry per CDR3 protein. Seen here are 500,000 to 600,000 distinct CDR3 sequences, less than 35% observed once, and the top ten hold around 2.5%.

The V gene is TRBV25-1, the J gene TRBJ1-3; no clear D. Sequences were derived from PBMCs from the stem cell graft donor, sampled from the stem cell graft. The TCR originated in a human donor who donated a stem cell graft to a child with aplastic anemia. This CDR3 reads CASSRAGNTIYF. CDR3 in DNA: TGTGCCAGCTCAAGAGCGGGTAACACCATATATTTT.